This record covers a single TCR beta chain. The antigen is not known. Investigators merged groups given second doses at roughly 4 or roughly 12 weeks. The record originates from a study of T cell responses to AZD1222 COVID-19 vaccine. Notes on the study in general: A reported finding is that nearly half of spike-specific TCRs target unmutated variant regions. Sampled repertoires all dated from after the peak T cell response. The breadth and depth of Spike-specific TCRs increased once two AZD1222 doses had been given.

Sequenced by immunoSEQ multiplex PCR; TCRdb stores in-frame clones only, minus some. The table records under 85,000 clones, roughly nine tenths of them present only once. The CDR3 has 14 residues. V lost 4 bases and J lost 5; bases outside the gene matches: 3. The germline V gene encodes CDR1 ENHRY and CDR2 SYGVKD. The rearrangement uses TRBV10-3 and TRBJ1-1; 11 bases line up with TRBD1. The source of this sequence is an adult who received the AZD1222 COVID-19 vaccine. The sequences come from peripheral blood, collected 28 days after the second AZD1222 dose. CDR3 protein: CAISGTGGGTEAFF. Written as DNA, the CDR3 is TGTGCCATCAGTGGGACAGGGGGCGGTACTGAAGCTTTCTTT.